The entry that follows covers one T cell receptor (beta chain) sequence. The sample holds one count of this clone. Which antigen it targets is not known. Base qualities are not at hand, and no much larger clone is one base apart. Genomic DNA was extracted from sorted cells for sequencing of the TCRbeta CDR3 region. The immunoSEQ Assay was used for sequencing of TCRbeta CDR3 regions. Held by TCRdb, this immuneACCESS table contains in-frame sequences only and omits some clones. Under half of the omission traces to an unresolved V gene where checked; the cause of the rest is unknown. This sample comprises more than 55,000 clones, roughly 87% of them detected only once. Around 10% of the sample is in the top ten clones. The germline V and J ends show losses of 2 bases and 2 bases respectively, and no gene match explains 13 bases of the junction. The CDR3 holds 19 amino acids from the cysteine to the phenylalanine. Here the CDR3 DNA is all that survives: 57 bases in frame from base 1. CDR1 ENHRY and CDR2 SYGVKD were looked up in the germline V gene.

Patients with autoimmune disease history or receiving systemic immunosuppression were excluded from the trial. Peripheral blood for TCR sequencing was drawn from every dose cohort at baseline, at cycle 4 day 1 and at cycle 7 day 1. Samples were obtained from an open-label, multicenter, first-in-human phase I dose-escalation trial of ivuxolimab. The trial enrolled adults with locally advanced or metastatic head and neck squamous cell, hepatocellular, melanoma or renal cell carcinoma. CD4+ and CD8+ T cells were sorted separately from peripheral blood before TCR sequencing. The record originates from a study of OX40 agonist ivuxolimab in advanced cancers. Study-wide context: Ivuxolimab was a fully human IgG2 agonistic monoclonal antibody targeting the costimulatory receptor OX40 (CD134). Intravenous ivuxolimab was administered to patients every 2 weeks at six dose levels: 0.01, 0.1, 0.3, 1.5, 3 and 10 mg/kg. Of the approximately 54 dose-escalation patients, hepatocellular carcinoma was present in around 19, melanoma in some 15, renal cell carcinoma in 9 and head and neck cancer in 9. A male proportion of 82.7% and a mean age of roughly 58 years, ranging from 23 to 79, were recorded for the dose-escalation cohort. Prior anti-PD-1, anti-PD-L1 or anti-CTLA-4 therapy was permitted, and checkpoint inhibitors had been received by about two fifths of dose-escalation patients. Partial responses were achieved by three dose-escalation patients, of whom one had hepatocellular carcinoma and two had cutaneous melanoma. Peripheral TCRbeta sequencing was intended to test whether TCR sequence diversity was altered and clonal T-cell expansion was caused by ivuxolimab. The paper covers the monotherapy dose-escalation part of the phase I ivuxolimab trial, which included N ≈ 50 patients.

Broad study findings and their caveats: After ivuxolimab, more expanded clones were found on average in CD8+ T cells than in CD4+ T cells. In the 0.1-3.0 mg/kg groups, partial responders were among the patients with the lowest normalized peripheral clonal expansion, particularly in CD8+ T cells. The antigen specificity of the peripheral T cells that underwent clonal expansion was not determined. At doses of 0.1 to 3.0 mg/kg, clonal expansion of both CD4+ and CD8+ blood T cells was observed from baseline to week 6. Low levels of normalized T-cell clonal expansion were also seen in some patients who did not respond.

The specimen comprised CD4+ or CD8+ T cells sorted from blood, sampled in a trial of the OX40 agonist ivuxolimab. The receptor comes from an adult with an advanced solid tumor such as melanoma, head and neck, liver or kidney cancer. The rearranged segments are TRBV10-3 and TRBJ2-1, with TRBD2 identical over 9 junction bases. The DNA reads as follows: TGTGCCATCAGTGAGCCCGCGGGACCTCTAGCGGGGACCTACAATGAGCAGTTCTTC. It specifies CAISEPAGPLAGTYNEQFF.